The source of this T cell receptor beta chain is a study of cytomegalovirus exposure and HLA in healthy donors. Germline CDR1 reads SGHAT; CDR2 reads FQNNGV. This CDR3 spans 17 amino acids. Trimming pared 5 bases from V and 4 bases from J, leaving 23 bases between. PCR was performed using 60 Vbeta and 13 Jbeta primers. Repertoires were generated with immunoSEQ multiplex PCR, while TCRdb's copy carries only in-frame clones and drops some. This sample has 250,000 to 350,000 clones, with around 90% found just once. The chain is built from TRBV11-2 and TRBJ1-1; tentatively, D is TRBD1 (6 bases). The receptor's source is a woman aged 18-29 years in good health and CMV-seronegative. Sequenced: PBMCs. The CDR3 sequence: CASSPNGQSGYSTEAFF. CDR3 DNA: TGTGCCAGCAGCCCGAATGGACAGTCGGGATATAGCACTGAAGCTTTCTTT.